The 11 T cell receptor beta chains presented below share a single source sample, sequenced in a study of cytomegalovirus exposure and HLA in healthy donors. Both 60 Vbeta primers and 13 Jbeta primers went into the PCR. Generated by immunoSEQ multiplex PCR, the TCRdb table keeps only in-frame clones and is missing some. The sample has some 130,000 clones, roughly 85% seen once. Sequencing used PBMCs. Source of these receptors: a man aged 40-49 years in good health and CMV-seronegative.

The V and J genes are TRBV7-2 and TRBJ1-6; D perhaps matches TRBD1 (5 bases). The CDR3 runs 16 residues. The germline V gene has CDR1 SGHTA and CDR2 FQGNSA. Trimming removed 3 bases from V and 0 bases from J, with 9 bases in between. Here the CDR3 reads CASSFNRISYNSPLHF. The CDR3 DNA reads as TGTGCCAGCAGCTTTAACAGGATCTCCTATAATTCACCCCTCCACTTT.

The genes are TRBV9 and TRBJ1-3; D is perhaps TRBD1 (6 bases). Germline CDR1 reads SGDLS; CDR2 reads YYNGEE. V shed 0 bases and J shed 3 bases, with 7 bases lying between them. The length of the CDR3 is 14 residues. DNA for the CDR3: TGTGCCAGCAGCGTAGTCAGGGGTGGAAACACCATATATTTT. Encoded protein: CASSVVRGGNTIYF.

The chain joins TRBV7-9 to TRBJ2-3; 9 bases align to TRBD1. Trimming at V came to 1 base and at J to 2 bases, leaving 13 bases not matched to a gene. The CDR3 runs 19 residues. CDR1 SEHNR and CDR2 FQNEAQ come from the germline V gene (reference sequence). CDR3 nucleotides: TGTGCCAGCAGCTTAGTAGGTTTTGGGGGGACAGGGATCACAGATACGCAGTATTTT. Amino acid sequence: CASSLVGFGGTGITDTQYF.

The gene calls are TRBV2 and TRBJ2-3; TRBD2 might be the D (6 bases). The germline CDR1 and CDR2 sequences are SNHLY and FYNNEI. The germline V and J ends were trimmed by 6 bases and 4 bases, with 17 bases remaining between them. The CDR3 is made up of 15 amino acids. CDR3 region: CASSRLGPPADTQYF. The CDR3 DNA sequence: TGTGCCAGCAGCCGACTAGGCCCTCCGGCAGATACGCAGTATTTT.

This clone is a singleton in its sample. The chain carries TRBV28 and TRBJ2-7, with D maybe TRBD2 (5 bases). The CDR3 is made up of 14 amino acids. Trimming left V 3 bases short and J 3 bases short, with 12 bases between. The germline V gene has CDR1 MDHEN and CDR2 SYDVKM. The CDR3 DNA sequence: TGTGCCAGCAGTTTGTTCGGGAAACACTACGAGCAGTACTTC. Amino acid sequence: CASSLFGKHYEQYF.

A few counts support this clone. The chain links TRBV5-5 to TRBJ2-7; weak D call: TRBD2 (6 bases). V lost 0 bases to trimming and J lost 0 bases, with 16 bases between them. Germline CDR1 SGHKS, CDR2 YYEKEE (reference sequence). The CDR3 contains 17 residues. CDR3 bases: TGTGCCAGCAGCTTGGTGGGAGCCGGGACTCTCTCCTACGAGCAGTACTTC. It specifies CASSLVGAGTLSYEQYF.

The chain joins TRBV28 to TRBJ2-5; D ambiguous. The DNA end lines up better with TRBJ2-7; the J call may be wrong. The CDR3 contains 13 residues. Germline V lookup: CDR1 MDHEN, CDR2 SYDVKM. For the CDR3, the DNA is TGTGCCAGCAGTTTACCCTCTTCCTACGAGCAGTACTTC. This gives the protein CASSLPSSYEQYF.

The V call is TRBV7-8, the J call TRBJ1-4; D is undetermined. CDR1 and CDR2 from the germline V gene are SGHVS and FQNEAQ. CDR3 size: 14 residues. The V and J ends lost 2 bases and 6 bases respectively, with 10 bases between them. The CDR3 is CASSLTWGDEKLFF. CDR3 in DNA: TGTGCCAGCAGCTTAACGTGGGGAGATGAAAAACTGTTTTTT. The variable domain in full, completed from reference TRBV7-8 and TRBJ1-4, reads GAGVSQSPRYKVAKRGQDVALRCDPISGHVSLFWYQQALGQGPEFLTYFQNEAQLDKSGLPSDRFFAERPEGSVSTLKIQRTQQEDSAVYLCASSLTWGDEKLFFGSGTQLSVL.

The chain carries TRBV7-6 and TRBJ1-1; 12 positions agree with TRBD1. The CDR3 has 19 amino acids. Germline CDR1 reads SGHVS; CDR2 reads FNYEAQ. V was clipped by 4 bases and J by 3 bases; unmatched bases: 15. DNA for the CDR3: TGTGCCAGCAGCTCCATCCCGGGACAGGGGGCGCCGGTGGACACTGAAGCTTTCTTT. It encodes CASSSIPGQGAPVDTEAFF. Full variable domain (remainder filled in from reference TRBV7-6 and TRBJ1-1): GAGVSQSPRYKVTKRGQDVALRCDPISGHVSLYWYRQALGQGPEFLTYFNYEAQQDKSGLPNDRFSAERPEGSISTLTIQRTEQRDSAMYRCASSSIPGQGAPVDTEAFFGQGTRLTVV.

In the case of this clone: A read error may produce the germline difference seen at one junction end. The J gene is TRBJ1-3, the V gene TRBV7-7, with D tentatively TRBD1 (5 bases). Germline CDR1 reads SSHAT; CDR2 reads FNYEAQ (reference sequence). The CDR3 loop spans 17 amino acids. CDR3 amino acids: CASSLGQGLSSGNTIYF. In DNA form, the CDR3 reads TGTGCTAGCAGCCTAGGGCAGGGCCTATCCTCTGGAAACACCATATATTTT.

The gene calls are TRBV19 and TRBJ1-5; tentatively, D is TRBD1 (5 bases). The V end was cut by 3 bases, the J end by 4 bases, with 10 bases between. Germline CDR1 LNHDA, CDR2 SQIVND (reference sequence). This CDR3 has 14 residues. The CDR3 loop is CASSIGAGNQPQHF. In DNA, the CDR3 is TGTGCCAGTAGTATTGGGGCAGGGAATCAGCCCCAGCATTTT.